Listed below are T cell receptor beta chains from one sample, sequenced in a study of blood T cells in healthy people across ages. TCRdb itself ran the 5' RACE reads through MiXCR, one entry per CDR3 protein. Among about 380,000 distinct CDR3 sequences, approximately 52% were seen once, and the ten largest hold around 49%. What was sequenced was blood. Receptors were obtained from a man aged 60 to 69 in good health. Both conserved end residues are part of each CDR3. Each record gives: D gene, J gene, V gene, CDR3 protein. A D gene is named only where the DNA matches it firmly.

>-|TRBJ2-1|TRBV21-1
CASSKVVGRGAISSYNEQFF
>-|TRBJ1-3|TRBV7-9
CASSLVSGSGNTIYF
>-|TRBJ2-2|TRBV5-1
CASTQAAANTGELFF
>TRBD1|TRBJ1-1|TRBV9
CASSSQGVGTEAFF
>TRBD2|TRBJ2-1|TRBV7-9
CASSRGRDRVFNEQFF
>-|TRBJ2-7|TRBV6-6
CASSLIDSYEQYF
>-|TRBJ2-1|TRBV28
CASSFTGLSYNEQFF
>-|TRBJ2-7|TRBV12-3/TRBV12-4
CASSSHVSYEQYF
>TRBD1|TRBJ1-5|TRBV6-2/TRBV6-3
CASSYPDRFQPQHF
>-|TRBJ2-7|TRBV4-1
CASSQPREGRYEQYF
>-|TRBJ1-6|TRBV9
CGSSVGLQYNSPLHF
>-|TRBJ2-1|TRBV11-3
CASSSQLNNEQFF
>TRBD1|TRBJ2-1|TRBV28
CASTRAGGSYNEQFF
>-|TRBJ2-7|TRBV7-2
CASRQGGAEQYF